A selection of T cell receptor beta chains follows, all from one sample in a study of OX40 agonist ivuxolimab in advanced cancers. TCRdb keeps only in-frame clones here, not all; method: immunoSEQ multiplex PCR. The table lists roughly 69,000 clones, 80% to 95% of them singletons. Specimen: CD4+ or CD8+ T cells sorted from blood, collected in a trial of the OX40 agonist ivuxolimab. Every receptor here comes from an adult with an advanced solid tumor such as melanoma, head and neck, liver or kidney cancer. Both conserved end residues are part of each CDR3. Each record gives: clone size, V gene, D gene, J gene, CDR3 DNA, CDR3 protein. A D gene is named only where the DNA matches it firmly. Clone size is shown for a subset of rows, as once, few, many or a class of expanded clone.

-,TRBV30,TRBD2,TRBJ2-5,TGTGCCTGGACTGCGGGGGTTCAAGAGACCCAGTACTTC,CAWTAGVQETQYF
-,TRBV10-3,TRBD2,TRBJ2-7,TGTGCCATCAGTGTTCAGGCGGGAGGGCCCAACGAGCAGTACTTC,CAISVQAGGPNEQYF
-,TRBV5-1,-,TRBJ2-7,TGCGCCAGCAAGGGTGGAGGGTACGAGCAGTACTTC,CASKGGGYEQYF
-,TRBV19,-,TRBJ1-4,TGTGCCAGTAGTTGGGCCCACAGGCCGGGTGAAAAACTGTTTTTT,CASSWAHRPGEKLFF
-,TRBV9,-,TRBJ2-7,TGTGCCAGCAGCCCAACCTCTAGCGCCTTCTCCTACGAGCAGTACTTC,CASSPTSSAFSYEQYF
-,TRBV23-1,TRBD1,TRBJ1-2,TGCGCCAGCAGTCCCGGGCGGGACAGGAGTCTCCATGGCTACACCTTC,CASSPGRDRSLHGYTF
-,TRBV19,TRBD1,TRBJ1-5,TGTGCCAGTAGCCGTTTATTGGGACAGGGGAAAGGTCAGCCCCAGCATTTT,CASSRLLGQGKGQPQHF
-,TRBV7-7,TRBD1,TRBJ2-1,TGTGCTAGCAGCACAGGGGCCCCCTCCTACAATGAGCAGTTCTTC,CASSTGAPSYNEQFF
-,TRBV30,TRBD1,TRBJ1-4,TGTGCTGCTGGGACAGGGGATGTAAAACTGTTTTTT,CAAGTGDVKLFF
-,TRBV30,-,TRBJ1-5,TGTGCCTGGAGTTCGGGGGGTATCCCAGGTAATCAGCCCCAGCATTTT,CAWSSGGIPGNQPQHF
-,TRBV6-5,-,TRBJ1-1,TGTGCCAGCAGCCCGTTTGAGGCTGGCGACACTGAAGCTTTCTTT,CASSPFEAGDTEAFF
-,TRBV2,-,TRBJ2-1,TGTGCCAGCAGTGAAAACCAGGGGATCAACAATGAGCAGTTCTTC,CASSENQGINNEQFF
-,TRBV29-1,TRBD1,TRBJ2-7,TGCAGCGTTGCCCGACAGGGGCTCAACGAGCAGTACTTC,CSVARQGLNEQYF
-,TRBV5-1,TRBD1,TRBJ2-7,TGCGCCAGCAGCTTGCGGGACAGCTACGAGCAGTACTTC,CASSLRDSYEQYF
once,TRBV28,-,TRBJ2-7,TGTGCCAGCAGGCAGCGGGCTATGACCTACGAGCAGTACTTC,CASRQRAMTYEQYF
-,TRBV7-9,-,TRBJ2-2,TGTGCCAGCAGCCCATCCCCAGGGACCGGGGAGCTGTTTTTT,CASSPSPGTGELFF
-,TRBV11-3,TRBD1,TRBJ2-7,TGTGCCAGCAGCTCACAGGGGGCAAGCTACGAGCAGTACTTC,CASSSQGASYEQYF
-,TRBV2,-,TRBJ2-2,TGTGCCAGCAGTCCTATACTAACCTCCGGGGAGCTGTTTTTT,CASSPILTSGELFF
-,TRBV6-5,-,TRBJ2-5,TGTGCCAGCAGTGACAGAACTCAAGAGACCCAGTACTTC,CASSDRTQETQYF
few,TRBV19,-,TRBJ1-1,TGTGCCAGTAGTATAGTTATAGCCCCCCGGGACACTGAAGCTTTCTTT,CASSIVIAPRDTEAFF
-,TRBV7-9,-,TRBJ1-2,TGTGCCAGCAGCCCCAGGGTTGAGTATGGCTACACCTTC,CASSPRVEYGYTF
-,TRBV7-3,-,TRBJ1-2,TGTGCCAGCAGCTTAACTGGCCTTACTAACTATGGCTACACCTTC,CASSLTGLTNYGYTF
-,TRBV6-5,-,TRBJ1-2,TGTGCCAGCAGCCTTTTTAAGGGGGAGTATGGCTACACCTTC,CASSLFKGEYGYTF
-,TRBV21-1,-,TRBJ1-2,TGTGCCAGCAGCATTAAGCGAGACAGCGACCTAGCCCACTTCACTAACTATGGCTACACCTTC,CASSIKRDSDLAHFTNYGYTF
-,TRBV28,-,TRBJ2-7,TGTGCCAGCAGTTCCCGTTACGAGCAGTACTTC,CASSSRYEQYF
-,TRBV5-4,-,TRBJ1-5,TGTGCCAGCAGCCCCCCATCGGGACACTATAGCAATCAGCCCCAGCATTTT,CASSPPSGHYSNQPQHF
-,TRBV15,-,TRBJ2-2,TGTGCCACCAGCATTGGAGCGAGTAACACCGGGGAGCTGTTTTTT,CATSIGASNTGELFF
-,TRBV5-4,TRBD1,TRBJ1-2,TGTGCCAGCAGCACGGGACAGCCCTATGGCTACACCTTC,CASSTGQPYGYTF
-,TRBV7-2,TRBD1,TRBJ1-4,TGTGCCAGCAGCTTAGGACAGGGTGTAAATGAAAAACTGTTTTTT,CASSLGQGVNEKLFF
-,TRBV9,-,TRBJ2-5,TGTGCCAGCAGCGAGAGGGGGGTCCAAGAGACCCAGTACTTC,CASSERGVQETQYF
few,TRBV30,-,TRBJ1-1,TGTGCCCTAACGACAGATATTAACACTGAAGCTTTCTTT,CALTTDINTEAFF
few,TRBV2,-,TRBJ1-5,TGTGCCAGCACCCTTGGACATCAGCCCCAGCATTTT,CASTLGHQPQHF
-,TRBV30,-,TRBJ1-4,TGTGCCTGGAGTGTACTGAGGTCCAGGGTCACTGAAAAACTGTTTTTT,CAWSVLRSRVTEKLFF
once,TRBV5-6,-,TRBJ2-7,TGTGCCAGCAGCTTCCGTAGTGTAGCTCGCTACGAGCAGTACTTC,CASSFRSVARYEQYF
-,TRBV19,-,TRBJ2-3,TGTGCCAGTAGTATCGGAGGGATTAGCACAGATACGCAGTATTTT,CASSIGGISTDTQYF
-,TRBV6-5,-,TRBJ2-5,TGTGCCAGCAGCCGAACCTATTTGCCTCAAGAGACCCAGTACTTC,CASSRTYLPQETQYF
-,TRBV1,-,TRBJ2-4,TGCACCAGCAGCCAAGCCGGGACTACCAGTACAAAAAACATTCAGTACTTC,CTSSQAGTTSTKNIQYF
-,TRBV5-4,TRBD1,TRBJ1-2,TGTGCCAGCAGCTTGTATAACAGGGGTGGCTATGGCTACACCTTC,CASSLYNRGGYGYTF
-,TRBV7-7,-,TRBJ2-2,TGTGCTAGCAGCTTATACCCCCTTGACAGAGCCAACACCGGGGAGCTGTTTTTT,CASSLYPLDRANTGELFF
-,TRBV7-9,TRBD1,TRBJ2-1,TGTGCCAGCAGCTTGACAGGGAGCTCCTACAATGAGCAGTTCTTC,CASSLTGSSYNEQFF
-,TRBV10-3,-,TRBJ1-1,TGTGCCATCAGCGATACATTGAACACTGAAGCTTTCTTT,CAISDTLNTEAFF
-,TRBV10-3,-,TRBJ1-3,TGTGCCATCAGTGAGTCCGGGGACTTTGGAAACACCATATATTTT,CAISESGDFGNTIYF
-,TRBV27,TRBD2,TRBJ2-5,TGTGCCAGCAGTTTAGCGGGAGGACAAGAGACCCAGTACTTC,CASSLAGGQETQYF
-,TRBV11-1,-,TRBJ2-7,TGTGCCAGCAGCTCTCAGGGGTTAGGGGACGAGCAGTACTTC,CASSSQGLGDEQYF
-,TRBV6-1,-,TRBJ1-2,TGTGCCAGCAGTGAAGGACGGGGGGCTGGGCATGGCTACACCTTC,CASSEGRGAGHGYTF
-,TRBV7-2,TRBD1,TRBJ1-5,TGTGCCAGCAGCTTAAGGCAGGGGGAGGATCAGCCCCAGCATTTT,CASSLRQGEDQPQHF
-,TRBV4-1,TRBD2,TRBJ2-2,TGCGCCAGCAGCCAGATCGGACTAGCGGGAGGTTTGATAAACGCGAACACCGGGGAGCTGTTTTTT,CASSQIGLAGGLINANTGELFF
-,TRBV6-1,-,TRBJ2-7,TGTGCCAGCAGTGAGAGGTTCCGGGACCACGAGCAGTACTTC,CASSERFRDHEQYF
few,TRBV9,-,TRBJ1-2,TGTGCCAGCAGCGTAACTCTTTGGGGGGGTGGCTACACCTTC,CASSVTLWGGGYTF
-,TRBV30,TRBD1,TRBJ2-5,TGTGCCTGGAGTCCCGGACAGGGGGCTTTTGAGACCCAGTACTTC,CAWSPGQGAFETQYF
-,TRBV11-3,TRBD2,TRBJ2-5,TGTGCCAGCAGCCCTGGGACTAGCGGGAGGGCGGAGACCCAGTACTTC,CASSPGTSGRAETQYF
-,TRBV20-1,-,TRBJ2-3,TGCAGTGCTAGTGCCGATACGCAGTATTTT,CSASADTQYF